This is a list of T cell receptor beta chains from one sample in a study of blood T cell repertoires in COVID-19. The protocol was immunoSEQ multiplex PCR, while the TCRdb copy is restricted to in-frame clones and leaves out a portion. Of just over 35,000 clones listed, about 81% are singletons. The sample comprised peripheral blood. The source is a human donor in a cohort sampled during active or convalescent COVID-19. The donor label of this sample is uncertain. CDR3s include the opening cysteine and the closing phenylalanine or tryptophan. Fields, in order: clone size, D gene, J gene, V gene, CDR3 DNA, CDR3 protein. A D gene is named only where the DNA matches it firmly. Size is stated for part of the rows, as once, few or many counts, or as a class when the clone is expanded.

>once|TRBD2|TRBJ2-2|TRBV27
TGTGCCAGCAGGACTAGCGGGAGGGGGGAGCTGTTTTTT
CASRTSGRGELFF
>NA|TRBD1|TRBJ1-2|TRBV2
TGTGCCAGCAGGGTAGACAGGGGGCATGGCTACACCTTC
CASRVDRGHGYTF
>NA|NA|TRBJ1-2|TRBV30
TGTGCCTGGAGACAGGTGCCGTCTAACTATGGCTACACCTTC
CAWRQVPSNYGYTF
>NA|TRBD2|TRBJ2-1|TRBV6-2/TRBV6-3
TGTGCCAGCAGTTACTCGGCTAGCGGCAATGAGCAGTTCTTC
CASSYSASGNEQFF
>NA|NA|TRBJ1-2|TRBV5-5
TGTGCCAGCAGACTTTTGATGAGGCCCTCGTTGGGCTACACCTTC
CASRLLMRPSLGYTF
>NA|NA|TRBJ1-5|TRBV9
TGTGCCAGCAGCGCGCAGGGGTTTCAGCCCCAGCATTTT
CASSAQGFQPQHF
>NA|NA|TRBJ2-5|TRBV5-4
TGTGCCAGCAGCTTGGAGACAGGACACGAGACCCAGTACTTC
CASSLETGHETQYF
>NA|TRBD2|TRBJ2-2|TRBV2
TGTGCCAGCATTTCTAGCGGGAGTGGTACCGGGGAGCTGTTTTTT
CASISSGSGTGELFF
>NA|TRBD2|TRBJ2-2|TRBV7-2
TGTGCCAGCAGCCCCCCGGGGGGTACCGGGGAGCTGTTTTTT
CASSPPGGTGELFF
>NA|TRBD1|TRBJ2-3|TRBV28
TGTGCCAGCAGACTCCGGGACAGGGTCACAGATACGCAGTATTTT
CASRLRDRVTDTQYF
>once|NA|TRBJ1-1|TRBV30
TGTGCCTGGGGAATTCAGGGAAACACTGAAGCTTTCTTT
CAWGIQGNTEAFF
>NA|NA|TRBJ2-5|TRBV5-8
TGTGCCAGCAGCTTGGCAGGAGAGACCCAGTACTTC
CASSLAGETQYF
>once|TRBD1|TRBJ2-6|TRBV11-1
TGTGCCAGCAGCTTAGACTTAGACAGGGCCGCCAACGTCCTGACTTTC
CASSLDLDRAANVLTF
>once|TRBD2|TRBJ2-7|TRBV4-2
TGTGCCAGCAGCCAAGCCACTAGCGTGTACGAGCAGTACTTC
CASSQATSVYEQYF
>NA|NA|TRBJ2-2|TRBV7-2
TGTGCCAGCAGCTTAATCAGGGCTAACACCGGGGAGCTGTTTTTT
CASSLIRANTGELFF
>once|TRBD2|TRBJ2-2|TRBV9
TGTGCCAGCAGCGTAGTGACTAGCGCGAACACCGGGGAGCTGTTTTTT
CASSVVTSANTGELFF
>many|TRBD2|TRBJ2-1|TRBV5-8
TGTGCCAGCAGCTTAACGGGAGGGCCGGGGAATGAGCAGTTCTTC
CASSLTGGPGNEQFF
>NA|NA|TRBJ1-1|TRBV6-2/TRBV6-3
TGTGCCAGCAGTTCCCTTCCCCAGACAGAGAACACTGAAGCTTTCTTT
CASSSLPQTENTEAFF
>NA|TRBD2|TRBJ2-7|TRBV19
TGTGCCAGTAGTATCGTCTCAGCGGGAGGCAACGAGCAGTACTTC
CASSIVSAGGNEQYF
>NA|NA|TRBJ1-3|TRBV9
TGTGCCAGCAGCCCCGTGCTGAGGGCTGGAAACACCATATATTTT
CASSPVLRAGNTIYF
>NA|NA|TRBJ1-6|TRBV18
TGTGCCAGCTCAGGTCAACGGGTAGGATGGAATTCACCCCTCCACTTT
CASSGQRVGWNSPLHF
>NA|TRBD2|TRBJ2-3|TRBV7-2
TGTGCCAGCAGCCCCCCGGGGACTAGCGGGAAGGATACGCAGTATTTT
CASSPPGTSGKDTQYF
>NA|TRBD2|TRBJ2-4|TRBV10-2
TGCGCCAGCAGTGTAGGACTAGCGGGAGGGAAAAACATTCAGTACTTC
CASSVGLAGGKNIQYF
>NA|TRBD2|TRBJ2-7|TRBV6-6
TGTGCCAGCAGTCGGCGGGGGGGCTTCGAGCAGTACTTC
CASSRRGGFEQYF